A single sample is the source of the 23 T cell receptor beta chains below, sequenced in a study of shared clonotypes between healthy human individuals. The repertoire was sequenced with immunoSEQ multiplex PCR; TCRdb's copy has only in-frame clones and lacks some. The sample contains hundreds of thousands of clones, roughly 70% of which appear only once. Material for sequencing was memory CD4+ T cells sorted from blood. Subset in this sample: CD45RA-negative fraction. The receptors shown here come from a woman aged 30 to 39 in good health.

This chain connects TRBV18 to TRBJ1-2; D unresolved. This CDR3 has 14 amino acids. Trimming pared 3 bases from V and 8 bases from J, leaving 16 bases between. From germline, CDR1 is KGHSH and CDR2 LQKENI. CDR3 DNA sequence: TGTGCCAGCTCACCTCGGACGGATTTGGAAGGCTACACCTTC. Translating it yields CASSPRTDLEGYTF.

This chain joins TRBV10-2 and TRBJ2-7; tentatively, D is TRBD1 or TRBD2 (6 bases each). The CDR3 covers 13 residues. V was trimmed by 4 bases and J by 6 bases, leaving 13 bases between them. Germline values: CDR1 WSHSY, CDR2 SAAADI. CDR3 region: CASSVGGGGEQYF. Written as DNA, the CDR3 is TGCGCCAGCAGTGTCGGAGGGGGTGGCGAGCAGTACTTC.

The V gene is TRBV5-6, the J gene TRBJ1-1; D unresolved. Trimming pared 7 bases from V and 2 bases from J, leaving 12 bases between. The CDR3 runs to 13 residues. Germline V gene data show CDR1 as SGHDT and CDR2 as YYEEEE. Written as DNA, the CDR3 is TGTGCCAGCGCCCCACAACTCAACACTGAAGCTTTCTTT. It translates to CASAPQLNTEAFF.

The chain couples TRBV2 to TRBJ1-4; no reliable D call. With 3 bases removed from V and 3 bases from J, the gap between germline ends came to 11 bases. Germline-derived CDR1 and CDR2 are SNHLY and FYNNEI. The CDR3 sequence is 15 residues long. The CDR3 protein is CASSEIRSPNEKLFF. CDR3 bases: TGTGCCAGCAGTGAGATAAGGTCCCCTAATGAAAAACTGTTTTTT.

V and J are TRBV14 and TRBJ2-3; D possibly corresponds to TRBD2 (6 bases). The CDR3 is 14 amino acids. V was trimmed by 8 bases and J by 3 bases, leaving 15 bases between them. Germline V gene data show CDR1 as SGHDN and CDR2 as FVKESK. CDR3: CASRRDAETDTQYF. The CDR3 bases are TGTGCCAGCCGGCGGGACGCCGAAACAGATACGCAGTATTTT.

There are a few counts of this clone. The rearrangement joins TRBV6-1 to TRBJ1-1; D is undetermined. Trimming removed 3 bases from V and 7 bases from J, with 9 bases in between. This CDR3 contains 12 residues. Germline-derived CDR1 and CDR2 are MNHNS and SASEGT. CDR3 in amino acids: CASSDGPYEAFF. CDR3 bases: TGTGCCAGCAGTGATGGCCCGTATGAAGCTTTCTTT.

This chain uses TRBV10-1 with TRBJ2-7, with 8 bases fitting TRBD2. V lost 0 bases, J lost 2 bases, and 3 bases stayed unmatched. The CDR3 totals 15 residues. Per the germline V gene, CDR1 is WNHNN and CDR2 is SYGVQD (reference sequence). CDR3 in DNA: TGCGCCAGCAGTGAGTCGATACTAGCGGCCTACGAGCAGTACTTC. It specifies CASSESILAAYEQYF.

This clone was counted once. The CDR3 spells CASKTAGGQGTGELFF. DNA for the CDR3: TGTGCCAGCAAAACGGCAGGGGGACAAGGGACCGGGGAGCTGTTTTTT. The chain recombines TRBV6-4 with TRBJ2-2, with 7 bases lining up with TRBD1. Losses at the gene ends were 7 bases for V and 5 bases for J; bases not matched to a gene: 13. This CDR3 is 16 amino acids long. Germline V gene data show CDR1 as MRHNA and CDR2 as SNTAGT.

The chain recombines TRBV9 with TRBJ1-1; 7 nucleotides align to TRBD1. CDR3 size: 14 residues. J gave up 3 bases and V 0 bases, and 2 bases lay outside the gene matches. Germline CDR1 and CDR2: SGDLS and YYNGEE. For the CDR3, the DNA is TGTGCCAGCAGCGTAGACAGGGGCGACACTGAAGCTTTCTTT. Its translation is CASSVDRGDTEAFF.

The chain carries TRBV28 and TRBJ1-1; 8 bases are shared with TRBD1. J lost 1 base, V lost 4 bases, and 5 bases had no gene match. The CDR3 contains 15 residues. Germline loops: CDR1 MDHEN, CDR2 SYDVKM. Written as DNA, the CDR3 is TGTGCCAGCAGTTCACGGACAGGGAAGAACACTGAAGCTTTCTTT. Protein product: CASSSRTGKNTEAFF.

The J gene is TRBJ1-1, the V gene TRBV6-1; no definite D call. The CDR3 is made up of 13 amino acids. V lost 2 bases, J lost 3 bases, and 7 bases lay in between. The germline gives CDR1 MNHNS, CDR2 SASEGT. Written as DNA, the CDR3 is TGTGCCAGCAGTGAACCGATGGACACTGAAGCTTTCTTT. This sequence encodes CASSEPMDTEAFF.

The V call is TRBV14, the J call TRBJ1-2; no firm D call. The germline gives CDR1 SGHDN, CDR2 FVKESK. The CDR3 contains 17 residues. The V end was cut by 1 base, the J end by 2 bases, with 17 bases between. CDR3 protein: CASSQGIPARKNYGYTF. Here the CDR3 DNA reads TGTGCCAGCAGCCAAGGGATACCGGCCCGGAAAAACTATGGCTACACCTTC.

The rearrangement joins TRBV5-1 to TRBJ2-3; 8 positions match TRBD2. The germline V gene encodes CDR1 SGHRS and CDR2 YFSETQ. The CDR3 is 16 amino acids. Trimming removed 2 bases from V and 2 bases from J; junction bases left unmatched: 7. As DNA, the CDR3 is TGCGCCAGCAGCTTTAGTAACGGGAGGGTCACAGATACGCAGTATTTT. Amino acid sequence: CASSFSNGRVTDTQYF.

The gene calls are TRBV5-8 and TRBJ2-1; TRBD1 matches 9 bases. J lost 5 bases, V lost 5 bases, and 8 bases had no gene match. Germline V gene sequence: CDR1 SGHTS, CDR2 YDEGEE. The CDR3 has 15 amino acids. Written as DNA, the CDR3 is TGTGCCAGCAGACAACGGGACAGGGTTGACAATGAGCAGTTCTTC. Residues: CASRQRDRVDNEQFF.

This chain connects TRBV19 to TRBJ1-5, with a possible D match to TRBD1 (6 bases). This CDR3 comprises 15 residues. Trimming removed 10 bases at V and 2 bases at J, with 18 bases between. CDR1 and CDR2 (germline): LNHDA, SQIVND (reference sequence). The CDR3 loop reads CATQRGINGNQPQHF. The DNA for the CDR3 is TGTGCCACCCAAAGGGGGATTAACGGCAATCAGCCCCAGCATTTT.

This clone was picked up one time. The V and J genes are TRBV7-8 and TRBJ2-2; no reliable D call. The germline gives CDR1 SGHVS, CDR2 FQNEAQ. Trimming stripped 3 bases from V and 6 bases from J, with 8 bases between. The length of the CDR3 is 13 residues. This CDR3 is CASSFGQSGELFF. CDR3 nucleotide sequence: TGTGCCAGCAGCTTTGGGCAGTCCGGGGAGCTGTTTTTT.

The sample holds a few counts of this clone. V is TRBV5-1 and J is TRBJ1-1; D is undetermined. With 5 bases removed from V and 6 bases from J, the gap between germline ends came to 14 bases. The CDR3 covers 13 residues. From germline, CDR1 is SGHRS and CDR2 YFSETQ. The CDR3 bases are TGCGCCAGCAGGGAACGGGAAACCTCTGAAGCTTTCTTT. Amino acids: CASRERETSEAFF.

This clone was detected only a few times. The chain uses TRBV4-1 and TRBJ1-2; D is unclear. V lost 1 base to trimming and J lost 3 bases, with 9 bases between them. This CDR3 is built from 14 residues. Germline V gene data show CDR1 as MGHRA and CDR2 as YSYEKL. The CDR3 protein is CASSQVADYYGYTF. The CDR3 DNA sequence: TGCGCCAGCAGCCAAGTGGCGGACTACTATGGCTACACCTTC.

The rearrangement joins TRBV4-1 to TRBJ1-1; tentative D call: TRBD1 (6 bases). The CDR3 covers 15 residues. V was pared by 0 bases and J by 3 bases, with 11 bases between. Germline CDR1 is MGHRA and CDR2 is YSYEKL. The CDR3, as DNA: TGCGCCAGCAGCCAAGAACGGAGGGGGTACACTGAAGCTTTCTTT. Residues: CASSQERRGYTEAFF.

V and J are TRBV5-6 and TRBJ1-3; possibly TRBD1 for D (5 bases). The CDR3 sequence is 16 residues long. V was trimmed by 4 bases and J by 0 bases, leaving 14 bases between them. Per the germline V gene, CDR1 is SGHDT and CDR2 is YYEEEE. CDR3 in DNA: TGTGCCAGCAGCCTTCCGACAGCGAGCTCTGGAAACACCATATATTTT. This translates into CASSLPTASSGNTIYF.

V is TRBV5-4 and J is TRBJ2-7; no clear D. This CDR3 region has 16 residues. The V end lost 0 bases, the J end lost 2 bases, and 15 bases lay between the germline ends. Germline V lookup: CDR1 SGHNT, CDR2 YYREEE (reference sequence). CDR3 DNA: TGTGCCAGCAGCTTGGGCCCAGGTTCTGCGGCCTACGAGCAGTACTTC. This sequence encodes CASSLGPGSAAYEQYF.

This clone was detected only once. The V call is TRBV4-1, the J call TRBJ2-5, with 8 positions matching TRBD2. CDR3 length equals 17 residues. Germline V gene lookup returns CDR1 MGHRA and CDR2 YSYEKL. After removal of 0 bases from V and 3 bases from J, the junction contained 9 bases not matched to a gene. CDR3 sequence reads: CASSQDERESREETQYF. The DNA of the CDR3 is TGCGCCAGCAGCCAAGATGAGCGGGAGTCGAGGGAAGAGACCCAGTACTTC.

This clone occurred many times. The V and J genes are TRBV7-9 and TRBJ2-3, with a tentative D call TRBD2 (5 bases). The CDR3 extends over 14 amino acids. With 5 bases removed from V and 4 bases from J, the gap between germline ends came to 13 bases. Germline V gives CDR1 SEHNR, CDR2 FQNEAQ (reference sequence). In DNA form, the CDR3 reads TGTGCCAGCAGCGGGGAGAGCGTGGCAGATACGCAGTATTTT. The encoded protein is CASSGESVADTQYF.